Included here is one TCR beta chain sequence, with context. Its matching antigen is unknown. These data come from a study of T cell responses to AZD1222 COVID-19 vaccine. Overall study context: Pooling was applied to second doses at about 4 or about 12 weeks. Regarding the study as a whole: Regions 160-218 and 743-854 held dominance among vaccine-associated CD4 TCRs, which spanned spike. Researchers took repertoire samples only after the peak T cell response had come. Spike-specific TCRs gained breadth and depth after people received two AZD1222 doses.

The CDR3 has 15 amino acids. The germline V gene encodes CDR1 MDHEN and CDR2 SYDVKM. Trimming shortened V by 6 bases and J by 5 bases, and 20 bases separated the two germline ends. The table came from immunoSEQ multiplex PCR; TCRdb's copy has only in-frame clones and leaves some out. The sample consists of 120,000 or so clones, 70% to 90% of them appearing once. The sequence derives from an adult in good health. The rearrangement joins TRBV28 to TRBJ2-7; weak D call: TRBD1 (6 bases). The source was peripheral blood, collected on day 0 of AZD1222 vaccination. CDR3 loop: CASRPAGARPHEQYF. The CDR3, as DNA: TGTGCCAGCAGACCAGCAGGGGCTCGTCCCCACGAGCAGTACTTC.